The sequence of this T cell receptor beta chain was determined in a study of T cell responses to AZD1222 COVID-19 vaccine. Measured with immunoSEQ multiplex PCR; TCRdb has only the in-frame clones, and not every one. In the table there are approximately 79,000 clones, around 90% of which are singletons. In germline, CDR1 is MNHNS, CDR2 SASEGT. The CDR3 is 15 amino acids. V shed 3 bases and J 2 bases; nucleotides not matched to a gene: 1. The receptor was isolated from an adult in good health. The chain uses TRBV6-1 and TRBJ1-6; 7 nucleotides agree with TRBD1. The specimen was peripheral blood, collected on day 0 of AZD1222 vaccination. The CDR3 DNA sequence: TGTGCCAGCAGTGAGGACAGGACCTATAATTCACCCCTCCACTTT. It yields the protein CASSEDRTYNSPLHF.